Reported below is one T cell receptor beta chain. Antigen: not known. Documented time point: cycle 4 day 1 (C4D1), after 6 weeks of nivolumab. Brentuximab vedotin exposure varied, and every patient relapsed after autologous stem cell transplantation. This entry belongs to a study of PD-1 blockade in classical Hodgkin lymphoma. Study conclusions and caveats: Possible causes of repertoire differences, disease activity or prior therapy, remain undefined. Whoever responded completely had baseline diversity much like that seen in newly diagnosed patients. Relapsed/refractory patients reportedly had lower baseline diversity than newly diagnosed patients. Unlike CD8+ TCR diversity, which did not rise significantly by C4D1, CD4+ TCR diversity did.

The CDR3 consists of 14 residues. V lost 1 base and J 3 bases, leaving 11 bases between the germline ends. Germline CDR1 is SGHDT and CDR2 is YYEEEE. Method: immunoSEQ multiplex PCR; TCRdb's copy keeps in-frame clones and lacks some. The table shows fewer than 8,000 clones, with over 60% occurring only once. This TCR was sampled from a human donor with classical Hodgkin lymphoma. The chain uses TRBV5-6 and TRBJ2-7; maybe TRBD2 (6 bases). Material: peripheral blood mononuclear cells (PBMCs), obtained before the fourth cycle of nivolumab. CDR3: CASSLWRDGYEQYF. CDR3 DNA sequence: TGTGCCAGCAGCTTGTGGCGGGATGGCTACGAGCAGTACTTC.